This T cell receptor beta chain was sequenced for a study of OX40 agonist ivuxolimab in advanced cancers. Study summary: Patients were dosed with the agonistic anti-OX40 (CD134) antibody ivuxolimab. Study-level findings and limits: More expanded clones were seen, on average, in CD8+ T cells than in CD4+. Circulating CD4+ and CD8+ T cells showed clonal expansion by week 6 at 0.1 to 3.0 mg/kg. In the 0.1-3.0 mg/kg groups, partial responders showed among the lowest expansion.

Data came from immunoSEQ multiplex PCR; TCRdb stores just in-frame clones and leaves some out. The sample includes roughly 70,000 clones, approximately 90% of them seen just once. As concerns this clone: As yet, its antigen is unknown.

This CDR3 has 14 amino acids. Germline-derived CDR1 and CDR2 are MNHEY and SVGAGI. Trimming at V came to 6 bases and at J to 6 bases, leaving 7 bases not matched to a gene. This chain links TRBV6-5 with TRBJ2-7; 11 bases fit TRBD2. This TCR was sampled from an adult with an advanced solid tumor such as melanoma, head and neck, liver or kidney cancer. The sequencing used CD4+ or CD8+ T cells sorted from blood, collected in a trial of the OX40 agonist ivuxolimab. CDR3 sequence: CASRTGLADLEQYF. The CDR3, as DNA: TGTGCCAGCAGGACGGGACTAGCGGATCTCGAGCAGTACTTC.